This T cell receptor beta chain was recovered during a study of shared clonotypes between healthy human individuals. Overall study results and limits: Non-shared clonotypes showed lower generation probabilities than clonotypes common to all four donors. Generally, estimated richness proved larger in naive subsets than it did in memory subsets.

This CDR3 comprises 14 residues. Trimming at V came to 4 bases and at J to 4 bases, leaving 2 bases not matched to a gene. Per the germline V gene, CDR1 is SGHRS and CDR2 is YFSETQ. Concerning this clone: What it recognizes is unknown.

The authors ran the assay at deep level. Using immunoSEQ multiplex PCR, the repertoire was profiled, and TCRdb retains in-frame clones only, with some absent. The table shows 1.6 million or so clones, with around 98.5% occurring only once. Adult Caucasians living in Nashville, Tennessee made up all of the donors. The receptor was derived from a man aged 25 to 45 in good health. The specimen was naive CD4+ T cells sorted from blood. As for subset: CD45RA+ positively selected. The chain employs TRBV5-1 and TRBJ2-7, with 13 nucleotides matching TRBD2. Here the CDR3 DNA reads TGCGCCAGCAGCCCGGGACTAGCGGGGTACGAGCAGTACTTC. This codes for CASSPGLAGYEQYF.